This T cell receptor beta chain derives from a study of glioma-infiltrating T cells. Study-level results: CDR3 overlap between tissue and blood was very small. Gliomas, especially low-grade, showed above-expected tissue-blood divergence; non-neoplastic patients showed below.

This clonotype was found many times. Its antigen is not identified. V lost 5 bases and J 9 bases, leaving 17 bases between the germline ends. Germline assignment: CDR1 SGHTA and CDR2 FQGNSA. The CDR3 totals 14 residues. TCR alpha and beta CDR3 regions were amplified from RNA using iRepertoire nested multiplex PCR. Tissue mRNA or PBMC total RNA, 100-400 ng, went into one-step reverse transcription and amplification. Using its own MiXCR run on the multiplex PCR reads, TCRdb lists one record per CDR3 protein. Of approximately 120,000 distinct CDR3 sequences listed, approximately 26% are singletons. V and J are TRBV7-2 and TRBJ2-1; D is tentatively TRBD1 or TRBD2 (5 bases each). Sequences were obtained from glioma tissue, nonneoplastic brain tissue, or PBMCs (not recorded which). This receptor was identified in a human donor with low-grade glioma or glioblastoma, undergoing nonglioma brain surgery, or in good health (not recorded which). CDR3 residues: CASSPGLGRPEQFF. The CDR3 region has the DNA TGTGCCAGCAGCCCGGGGTTGGGACGACCTGAGCAGTTCTTC.